This T cell receptor beta chain was profiled in a study of blood T cell repertoires in COVID-19. Study as a whole: Spain, Italy and the United States supplied samples that represented acute and convalescent COVID-19.

From germline, CDR1 is LNHDA and CDR2 SQIVND (reference sequence). V gave up 5 bases and J gave up 3 bases; unmatched junction bases: 3. The length of the CDR3 is 14 residues. The repertoire was sequenced with immunoSEQ multiplex PCR; TCRdb's copy has only in-frame clones and lacks some. The sample shows about 150,000 clones, roughly 80% of them seen only once. The receptor's source is a man aged 50 or older who had recovered from COVID-19. The specimen was PBMCs or T cells enriched from blood (not recorded which). The chain links TRBV19 to TRBJ1-1, with 10 bases fitting TRBD1. For the CDR3, the DNA is TGTGCCAGTAGTCCGGACAGGGGGTACACTGAAGCTTTCTTT. Translation gives CASSPDRGYTEAFF.